A single sample is the source of the 22 T cell receptor beta chains below, sequenced in a study of T cell responses to AZD1222 COVID-19 vaccine. Some clones are missing from TCRdb's copy, which holds only in-frame ones; the method was immunoSEQ multiplex PCR. This sample yields some 86,000 clones, of which 78% are seen a single time; 21% belongs to the top ten. The material was peripheral blood, obtained on day 0 of AZD1222 vaccination. The receptors stem from an adult in good health.

This clone was observed once. The V call is TRBV27, the J call TRBJ2-7, with TRBD2 matching 7 bases. The V and J ends lost 6 bases and 7 bases, in that order; junction bases with no gene match: 12. Germline CDR1 reads MNHEY; CDR2 reads SMNVEV (reference sequence). This CDR3 contains 14 residues. The CDR3 sequence: CASSQLAATWEQYF. The CDR3 nucleotides read TGTGCCAGCAGCCAGCTAGCGGCCACCTGGGAGCAGTACTTC.

This clone was seen a single time. The CDR3 coding sequence is TGTGCCAGCAGCTCGGGACTAGCGGCTAGCACAGATACGCAGTATTTT. Its translation is CASSSGLAASTDTQYF. The rearrangement joins TRBV7-7 to TRBJ2-3, with 11 bases identical to TRBD2. This CDR3 region has 16 residues. Germline V CDR1 and CDR2: SSHAT, FNYEAQ (reference sequence). V was pared by 4 bases and J by 0 bases, with 3 bases of the junction left unmatched.

The gene calls are TRBV5-4 and TRBJ2-5; 7 nucleotides agree with TRBD1. CDR1 SGHNT and CDR2 YYREEE come from the germline V gene (reference sequence). CDR3 size: 15 residues. J was trimmed by 5 bases and V by 0 bases; bases with no gene match: 7. Here the CDR3 reads CASSLGGQSVETQYF. The DNA of the CDR3 is TGTGCCAGCAGCTTGGGGGGACAGAGTGTGGAGACCCAGTACTTC.

The chain links TRBV27 to TRBJ2-5; maybe TRBD2 (6 bases). V shed 5 bases and J shed 4 bases, with 14 bases lying between them. Germline values: CDR1 MNHEY, CDR2 SMNVEV (reference sequence). This CDR3 comprises 14 residues. This CDR3 reads CASSLMGLGETQYF. CDR3 DNA: TGTGCCAGCAGTCTAATGGGACTGGGAGAGACCCAGTACTTC.

This chain links TRBV4-3 with TRBJ1-4; tentative D call: TRBD1 (6 bases). Germline assignment: CDR1 LGHNA and CDR2 YSLEER. Trimming removed 2 bases from V and 4 bases from J, with 14 bases in between. The CDR3 is made up of 16 amino acids. CDR3 sequence: CASSQLGTGNNEKLFF. The CDR3 DNA follows: TGCGCCAGCAGCCAACTCGGTACAGGGAATAATGAAAAACTGTTTTTT.

The rearrangement links TRBV4-1 to TRBJ1-2; D unresolved. Trimming pared 0 bases from V and 5 bases from J, leaving 13 bases between. The CDR3 runs 15 residues. The V gene's germline CDR1 is MGHRA and CDR2 YSYEKL. This CDR3 is CASSQDVRVGYGYTF. CDR3 in DNA: TGCGCCAGCAGCCAAGATGTAAGGGTGGGATATGGCTACACCTTC.

The chain links TRBV6-5 to TRBJ2-1; possible D gene TRBD2, 6 bases. The CDR3 is 16 residues long. Per the germline V gene, CDR1 is MNHEY and CDR2 is SVGAGI. Between the trimmed V and J ends, which lost 4 bases and 2 bases, there was a span of 15 bases. The CDR3 is CASSLGLLNTYNEQFF. For the CDR3, the DNA is TGTGCCAGCAGTTTGGGACTCTTAAATACCTACAATGAGCAGTTCTTC.

The V call is TRBV10-2, the J call TRBJ2-1; TRBD1 matches at 7 bases. The V and J ends lost 7 bases and 7 bases, in that order; junction bases with no gene match: 7. The CDR3 has 13 amino acids. Germline lookup yields CDR1 WSHSY and CDR2 SAAADI. The CDR3, as DNA: TGCGCCAGCACTGGACAGGTGATGAATGAGCAGTTCTTC. Protein: CASTGQVMNEQFF.

The chain uses TRBV12-3 or TRBV12-4 and TRBJ2-3; D is uncertain. The CDR3 has 13 residues. Deletions cut 6 bases from V and 2 bases from J, with 9 bases between. The CDR3 loop reads CASRVGSTDTQYF. In DNA form, the CDR3 reads TGTGCCAGCAGGGTAGGATCCACAGATACGCAGTATTTT.

This clone appeared once. The J gene is TRBJ2-7, the V gene TRBV19; no clear D gene. Germline V gives CDR1 LNHDA, CDR2 SQIVND (reference sequence). This CDR3 spans 15 amino acids. V lost 5 bases and J 7 bases, leaving 21 bases between the germline ends. The CDR3 DNA reads TGTGCCAGTAGTCCTCGGGCCGAACAAGTTAAGGAGCAGTACTTC. It codes for CASSPRAEQVKEQYF.

This clone has a single count. The CDR3 DNA sequence: TGCGCCAGCAGCCGGGACCCCGACTACGAGCAGTACTTC. Its protein is CASSRDPDYEQYF. J is TRBJ2-7 and V is TRBV4-3; D tentatively fits TRBD1 or TRBD2 (5 bases each). V was trimmed by 4 bases and J by 3 bases, leaving 10 bases between them. Per the germline V gene, CDR1 is LGHNA and CDR2 is YSLEER. This CDR3 is 13 amino acids long.

This sequence joins TRBV7-2 and TRBJ2-7; 9 bases fit TRBD2. V was clipped by 1 base and J by 5 bases; unmatched bases: 6. This CDR3 comprises 15 residues. Germline-derived CDR1 and CDR2 are SGHTA and FQGNSA. DNA of the CDR3: TGTGCCAGCAGCTTAGACCCCAGCGGGAGGAACGAGCAGTACTTC. Amino acids: CASSLDPSGRNEQYF.

The chain uses TRBV24-1 and TRBJ1-1, with D unresolved. Germline V gene data show CDR1 as KGHDR and CDR2 as SFDVKD. V gave up 4 bases and J gave up 10 bases, with 3 bases separating them. The CDR3 is 9 residues long. The CDR3 sequence: CATSEGAFF. The CDR3 DNA is TGTGCCACCAGTGAAGGAGCTTTCTTT.

This sequence joins TRBV30 and TRBJ1-6; tentatively, D is TRBD1 (5 bases). The CDR3 has 13 residues. Germline-derived CDR1 and CDR2 are GTSNPN and SVGIG (reference sequence). Trimming took 0 bases from V and 7 from J, leaving 7 bases between them. The CDR3 reads CAWSVWTNSPLHF. CDR3 sequence (DNA): TGTGCCTGGAGTGTTTGGACAAATTCACCCCTCCACTTT.

This rearrangement joins TRBV4-2 to TRBJ1-6; 9 positions agree with TRBD1. V trimming: 1 base; J trimming: 9 bases; junction bases outside the gene matches: 4. CDR3 length equals 15 residues. Germline V gives CDR1 LGHNA, CDR2 YNFKEQ. The CDR3 nucleotides are TGTGCCAGCAGCCAAGTAAGACAGGGGGGTTCACCCCTCCACTTT. It encodes CASSQVRQGGSPLHF.

The J gene is TRBJ2-5, the V gene TRBV5-1; no clear D. CDR3 size: 11 residues. The V gene's germline CDR1 is SGHRS and CDR2 YFSETQ. Trimming took off 2 bases at V and 5 bases at J, with 4 bases between the two ends. The CDR3 nucleotides read TGCGCCAGCAGCTTTGAGGAGACCCAGTACTTC. Protein product: CASSFEETQYF.

This clone was recorded at least ten times. The V gene is TRBV2, the J gene TRBJ2-5; D perhaps matches TRBD2 (6 bases). V was clipped by 5 bases and J by 0 bases, with 10 bases between them. Germline lookup yields CDR1 SNHLY and CDR2 FYNNEI. The CDR3 spans 14 residues. CDR3 in DNA: TGTGCCAGCAGTAGCGGGTCGTACCAAGAGACCCAGTACTTC. It translates to CASSSGSYQETQYF.

This clone was detected a few times. The chain links TRBV14 to TRBJ2-7; D unclear. Trimming took 0 bases from V and 6 from J, leaving 9 bases between them. Per the germline V gene, CDR1 is SGHDN and CDR2 is FVKESK. This CDR3 region has 13 residues. The CDR3 coding sequence is TGTGCCAGCAGCCAAGAAATTTGGAGCGAGCAGTACTTC. It yields the protein CASSQEIWSEQYF.

This chain connects TRBV6-5 to TRBJ2-1; D possibly corresponds to TRBD1 (6 bases). The V end was cut by 4 bases, the J end by 6 bases, with 19 bases between. The CDR3 totals 16 residues. Looked up from germline, CDR1 is MNHEY and CDR2 is SVGAGI. The CDR3 nucleotides read TGTGCCAGCAGTTTACAACAGGGCAGTTTTAGCAATGAGCAGTTCTTC. Protein product: CASSLQQGSFSNEQFF.

V gene TRBV24-1 combines with J gene TRBJ2-1; D unresolved. Germline assignment: CDR1 KGHDR and CDR2 SFDVKD. The CDR3 is 12 residues long. With 9 bases removed from V and 12 bases from J, the gap between germline ends came to 17 bases. This chain's CDR3 is CATAGRQRTQFF. CDR3 in DNA: TGTGCCACCGCCGGGCGGCAAAGGACGCAGTTCTTC.

This clone was found once. The CDR3, as DNA: TGTGCCAGCAGTTTATGGGGGAGGGAAATTCCTAGCACAGATACGCAGTATTTT. Encoded protein: CASSLWGREIPSTDTQYF. This rearrangement joins TRBV27 to TRBJ2-3, with 7 bases that match TRBD2. The CDR3 runs 18 residues. The germline V gene encodes CDR1 MNHEY and CDR2 SMNVEV (reference sequence). The V gene end was trimmed by 1 base and the J gene end by 0 bases; junction bases not matched to a gene: 10.

This clone was recorded a few times. The chain uses TRBV30 and TRBJ1-1; tentatively, D is TRBD1 (5 bases). CDR3 length equals 13 residues. V gave up 4 bases and J gave up 4 bases, with 13 bases separating them. Germline CDR1 GTSNPN, CDR2 SVGIG (reference sequence). CDR3 amino acids: CAWTRDAGTEAFF. The DNA of the CDR3 is TGTGCCTGGACGCGGGACGCAGGCACTGAAGCTTTCTTT. Based on the CDR3 plus reference TRBV30 and TRBJ1-1, the full variable domain is SQTIHQWPATLVQPVGSPLSLECTVEGTSNPNLYWYRQAAGRGLQLLFYSVGIGQISSEVPQNLSASRPQDRQFILSSKKLLLSDSGFYLCAWTRDAGTEAFFGQGTRLTVV.